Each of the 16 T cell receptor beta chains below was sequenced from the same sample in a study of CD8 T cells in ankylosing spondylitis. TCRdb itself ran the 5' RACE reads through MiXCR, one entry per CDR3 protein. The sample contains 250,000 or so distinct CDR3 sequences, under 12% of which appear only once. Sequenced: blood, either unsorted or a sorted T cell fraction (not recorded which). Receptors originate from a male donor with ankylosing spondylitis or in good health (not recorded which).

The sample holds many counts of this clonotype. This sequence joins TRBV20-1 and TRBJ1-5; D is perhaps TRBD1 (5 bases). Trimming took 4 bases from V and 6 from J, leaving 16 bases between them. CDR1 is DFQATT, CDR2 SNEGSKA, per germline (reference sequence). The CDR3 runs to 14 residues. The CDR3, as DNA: TGCAGTGCTAAAACTTCGGGAGGGACTCAGCCCCAGCATTTT. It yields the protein CSAKTSGGTQPQHF.

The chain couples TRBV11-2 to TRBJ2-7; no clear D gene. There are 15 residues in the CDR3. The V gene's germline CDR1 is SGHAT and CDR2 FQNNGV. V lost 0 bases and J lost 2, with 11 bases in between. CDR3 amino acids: CASSLDQVETYEQYF. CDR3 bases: TGTGCCAGCAGCTTAGATCAAGTGGAAACCTACGAGCAGTACTTC.

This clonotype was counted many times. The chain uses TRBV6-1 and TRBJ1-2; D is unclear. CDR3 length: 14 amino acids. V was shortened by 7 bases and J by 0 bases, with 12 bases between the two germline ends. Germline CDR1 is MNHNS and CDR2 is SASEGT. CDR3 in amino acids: CASTAPGANYGYTF. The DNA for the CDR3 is TGTGCCAGCACCGCCCCGGGAGCTAACTATGGCTACACCTTC.

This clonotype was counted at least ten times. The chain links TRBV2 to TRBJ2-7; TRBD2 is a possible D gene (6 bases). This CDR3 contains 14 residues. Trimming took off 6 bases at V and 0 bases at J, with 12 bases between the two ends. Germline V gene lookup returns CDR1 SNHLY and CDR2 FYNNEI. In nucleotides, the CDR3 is TGTGCCAGCAGACCGGGACTTTACTCCTACGAGCAGTACTTC. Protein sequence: CASRPGLYSYEQYF.

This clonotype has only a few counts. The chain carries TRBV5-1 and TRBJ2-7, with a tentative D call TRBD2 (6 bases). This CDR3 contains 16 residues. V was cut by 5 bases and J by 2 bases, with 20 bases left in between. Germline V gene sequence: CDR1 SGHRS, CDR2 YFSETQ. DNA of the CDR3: TGCGCCAGCAGACGTACCGGGACTTCCATCACCTACGAGCAGTACTTC. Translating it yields CASRRTGTSITYEQYF.

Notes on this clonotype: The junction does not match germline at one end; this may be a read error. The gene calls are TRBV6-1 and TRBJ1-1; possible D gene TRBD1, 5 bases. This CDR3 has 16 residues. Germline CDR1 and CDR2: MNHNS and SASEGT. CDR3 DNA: TGTGCCAGCAGCCTTAGTCAAACAGGCGTGAACACTGAAACTTTCTTT. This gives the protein CASSLSQTGVNTETFF.

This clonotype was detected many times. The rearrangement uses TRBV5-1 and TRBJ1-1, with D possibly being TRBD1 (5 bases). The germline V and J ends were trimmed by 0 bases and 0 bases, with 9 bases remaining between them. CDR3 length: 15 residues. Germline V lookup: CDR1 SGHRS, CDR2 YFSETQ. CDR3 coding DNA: TGCGCCAGCAGCTTGGGGGGCAGCATGAACACTGAAGCTTTCTTT. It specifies CASSLGGSMNTEAFF.

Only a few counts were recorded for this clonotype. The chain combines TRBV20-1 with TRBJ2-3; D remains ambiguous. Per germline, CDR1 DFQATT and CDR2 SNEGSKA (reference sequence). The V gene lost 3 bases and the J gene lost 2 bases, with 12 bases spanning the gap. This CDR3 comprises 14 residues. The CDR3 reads CSASPGRVTDTQYF. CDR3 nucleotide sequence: TGCAGTGCTAGCCCAGGACGGGTCACAGATACGCAGTATTTT.

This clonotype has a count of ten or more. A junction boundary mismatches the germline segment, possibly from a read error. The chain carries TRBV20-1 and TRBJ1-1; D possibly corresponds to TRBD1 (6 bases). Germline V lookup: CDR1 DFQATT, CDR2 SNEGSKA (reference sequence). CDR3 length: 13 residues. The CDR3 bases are TGCAGTGCTCGAGACAGGTCGAACACTGAAGCTTTCTTT. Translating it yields CSARDRSNTEAFF.

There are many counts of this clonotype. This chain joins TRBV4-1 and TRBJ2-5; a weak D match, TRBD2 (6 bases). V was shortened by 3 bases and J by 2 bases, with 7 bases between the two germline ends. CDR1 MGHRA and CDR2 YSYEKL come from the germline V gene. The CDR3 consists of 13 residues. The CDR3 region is CASSQSGQETQYF. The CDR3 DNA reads TGCGCCAGCAGCCAGAGCGGGCAAGAGACCCAGTACTTC.

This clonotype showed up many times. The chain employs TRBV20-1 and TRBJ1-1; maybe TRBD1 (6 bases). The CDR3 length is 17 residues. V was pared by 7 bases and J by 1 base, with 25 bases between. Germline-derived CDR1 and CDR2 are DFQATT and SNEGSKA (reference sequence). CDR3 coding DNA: TGCAGTGTCATAAGGTTGGGGGCCGGGCGAAGGAACACTGAAGCTTTCTTT. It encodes CSVIRLGAGRRNTEAFF.

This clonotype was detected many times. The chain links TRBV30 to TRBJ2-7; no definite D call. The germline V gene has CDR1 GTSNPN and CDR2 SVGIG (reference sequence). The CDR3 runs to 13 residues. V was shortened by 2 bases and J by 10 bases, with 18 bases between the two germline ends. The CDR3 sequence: CAWSPLVSSSQYF. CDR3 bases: TGTGCCTGGAGTCCCCTTGTCTCCTCCTCTCAGTACTTC.

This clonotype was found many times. CDR3 in amino acids: CASLRNEKLFF. In DNA form, the CDR3 reads TGTGCCAGCTTACGGAATGAAAAACTGTTTTTT. This chain uses TRBV7-9 with TRBJ1-4; D is unresolved. There are 11 residues in the CDR3. Deletions cut 8 bases from V and 5 bases from J, with 6 bases between. Germline V gene sequence: CDR1 SEHNR, CDR2 FQNEAQ (reference sequence).

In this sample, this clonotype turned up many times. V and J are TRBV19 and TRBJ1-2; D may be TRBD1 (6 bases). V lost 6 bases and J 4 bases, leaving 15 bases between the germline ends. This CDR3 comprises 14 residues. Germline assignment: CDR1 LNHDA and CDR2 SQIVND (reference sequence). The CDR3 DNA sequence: TGTGCCAGTAGCAGGGACACAGGGATCTATGGCTACACCTTC. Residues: CASSRDTGIYGYTF.

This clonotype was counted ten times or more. The chain's CDR3 is CASSPGLAGVREQFF. Here the CDR3 DNA reads TGCGCCAGCAGCCCGGGACTAGCGGGGGTGCGGGAGCAGTTCTTC. The chain uses TRBV5-1 and TRBJ2-1; 14 bases map to TRBD2. CDR1 is SGHRS, CDR2 YFSETQ, per germline. The CDR3 is 15 residues long. V gave up 4 bases and J gave up 10 bases; unmatched junction bases: 7. Looking up the rest from reference TRBV5-1 and TRBJ2-1 gives the full variable domain: KAGVTQTPRYLIKTRGQQVTLSCSPISGHRSVSWYQQTPGQGLQFLFEYFSETQRNKGNFPGRFSGRQFSNSRSEMNVSTLELGDSALYLCASSPGLAGVREQFFGPGTRLTVL.

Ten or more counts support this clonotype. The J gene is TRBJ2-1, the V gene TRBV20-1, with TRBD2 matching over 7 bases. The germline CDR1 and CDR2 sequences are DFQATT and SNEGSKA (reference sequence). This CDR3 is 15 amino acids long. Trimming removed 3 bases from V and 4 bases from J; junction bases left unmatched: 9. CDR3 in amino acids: CSARDQRGAYNEQFF. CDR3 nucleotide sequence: TGCAGTGCTAGGGACCAGCGGGGCGCATACAATGAGCAGTTCTTC.